This T cell receptor (beta chain) appears in the sequencing data of a study of regulatory T cells in long-lasting Graves disease. General study findings and limits: Clonotypes that were public and shared totalled about 2,500 in persistent patients versus over 800 in new patients. Gene preferences differed: TRBV28, TRBJ1-2, TRBJ2-5 in persistent cases.

Time point given: persistent/refractory GD, antithyroid drugs over 5 years with positive TRAb. Making the TCR library involved RNA that had been extracted from PBMCs. Patients with Graves' disease were diagnosed by American Thyroid Association guidelines. Patients were from an endocrinology department in Xi'an, China. TCR beta libraries were built with iRepertoire HTBI primers and Arm-PCR of CDR3 regions. In TCRdb, the multiplex PCR reads were re-called with MiXCR into one record per CDR3 protein. The sample yields fewer than 400,000 distinct CDR3 sequences, 15% to 20% seen once. This CDR3 has 13 residues. With 4 bases clipped from V and 3 bases from J, the junction kept 2 bases outside the gene matches. From germline, CDR1 is LNHDA and CDR2 SQIVND (reference sequence). A few counts support this clonotype. The antigen remains unidentified.

This specimen was peripheral blood mononuclear cells (PBMCs), taken when the disease was refractory, from a patient treated with antithyroid drugs. This sequence originates from a female donor with Graves disease. The chain couples TRBV19 to TRBJ1-1; 7 bases are shared with TRBD1. The DNA of the CDR3 is TGTGCCAGTAGTAGGGACAGCTACACTGAAGCTTTCTTT. Protein product: CASSRDSYTEAFF.